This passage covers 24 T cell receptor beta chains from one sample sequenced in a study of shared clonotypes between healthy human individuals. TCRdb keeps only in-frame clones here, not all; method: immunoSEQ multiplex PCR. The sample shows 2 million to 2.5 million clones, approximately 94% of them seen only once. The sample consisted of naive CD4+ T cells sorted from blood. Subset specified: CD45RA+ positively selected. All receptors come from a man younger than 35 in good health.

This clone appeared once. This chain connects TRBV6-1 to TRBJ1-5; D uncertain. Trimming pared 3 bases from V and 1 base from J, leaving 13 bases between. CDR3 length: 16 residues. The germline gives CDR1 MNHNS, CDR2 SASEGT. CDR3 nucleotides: TGTGCCAGCAGTGAGGACGGACTCTTAAGCAATCAGCCCCAGCATTTT. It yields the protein CASSEDGLLSNQPQHF.

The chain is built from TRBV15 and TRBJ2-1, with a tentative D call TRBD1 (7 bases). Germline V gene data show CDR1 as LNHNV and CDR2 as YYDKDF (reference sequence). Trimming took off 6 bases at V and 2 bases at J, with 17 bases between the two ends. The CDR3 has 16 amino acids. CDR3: CATRGRAGGPYNEQFF. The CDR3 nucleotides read TGTGCCACCAGAGGGCGGGCAGGGGGGCCCTACAATGAGCAGTTCTTC.

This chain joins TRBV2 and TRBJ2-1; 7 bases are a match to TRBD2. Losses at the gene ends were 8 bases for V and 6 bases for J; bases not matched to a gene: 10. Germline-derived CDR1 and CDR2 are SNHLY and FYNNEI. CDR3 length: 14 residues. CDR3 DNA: TGTGCCAGCGCCAAAGCGGGACGTAGCAATGAGCAGTTCTTC. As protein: CASAKAGRSNEQFF.

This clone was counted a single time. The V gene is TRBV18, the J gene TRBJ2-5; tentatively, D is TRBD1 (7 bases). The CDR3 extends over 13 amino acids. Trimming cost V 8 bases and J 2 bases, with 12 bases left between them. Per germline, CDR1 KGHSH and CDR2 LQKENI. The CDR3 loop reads CASGRGEQETQYF. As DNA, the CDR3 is TGTGCCAGCGGCAGGGGGGAACAAGAGACCCAGTACTTC.

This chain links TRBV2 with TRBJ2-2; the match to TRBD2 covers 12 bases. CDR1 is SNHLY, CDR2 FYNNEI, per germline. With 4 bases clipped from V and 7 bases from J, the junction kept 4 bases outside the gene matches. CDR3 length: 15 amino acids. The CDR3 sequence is CASSGTSGTGGELFF. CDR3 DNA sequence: TGTGCCAGCAGTGGGACTAGCGGGACGGGCGGGGAGCTGTTTTTT. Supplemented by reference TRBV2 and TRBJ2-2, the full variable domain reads EPEVTQTPSHQVTQMGQEVILRCVPISNHLYFYWYRQILGQKVEFLVSFYNNEISEKSEIFDDQFSVERPDGSNFTLKIRSTKLEDSAMYFCASSGTSGTGGELFFGEGSRLTVL.

The CDR3: CASSTFAGQGGETQYF. As DNA, the CDR3 is TGTGCCAGCTCCACATTCGCCGGACAGGGAGGAGAGACCCAGTACTTC. The genes are TRBV18 and TRBJ2-5; 8 bases are a match to TRBD1. V dropped 6 bases and J dropped 4; count of bases not matched to a gene: 13. The germline gives CDR1 KGHSH, CDR2 LQKENI. CDR3 size: 16 residues.

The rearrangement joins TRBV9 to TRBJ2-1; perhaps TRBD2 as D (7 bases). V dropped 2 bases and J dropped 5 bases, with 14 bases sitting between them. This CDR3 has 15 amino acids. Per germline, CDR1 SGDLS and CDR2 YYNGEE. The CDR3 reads CASSVWAGANNEQFF. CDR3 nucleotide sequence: TGTGCCAGCAGCGTTTGGGCGGGGGCCAACAATGAGCAGTTCTTC.

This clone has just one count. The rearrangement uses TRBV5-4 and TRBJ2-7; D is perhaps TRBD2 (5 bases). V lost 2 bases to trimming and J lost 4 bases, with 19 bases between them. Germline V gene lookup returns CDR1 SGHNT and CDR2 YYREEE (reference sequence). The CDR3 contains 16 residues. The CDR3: CASSFQQRGRWYEQYF. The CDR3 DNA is TGTGCCAGCAGCTTTCAACAAAGAGGGAGATGGTACGAGCAGTACTTC.

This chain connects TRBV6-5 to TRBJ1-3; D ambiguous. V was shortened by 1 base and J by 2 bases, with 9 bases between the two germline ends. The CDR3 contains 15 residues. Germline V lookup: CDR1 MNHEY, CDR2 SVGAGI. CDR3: CASSYLPTTGNTIYF. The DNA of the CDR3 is TGTGCCAGCAGTTACTTACCCACAACTGGAAACACCATATATTTT.

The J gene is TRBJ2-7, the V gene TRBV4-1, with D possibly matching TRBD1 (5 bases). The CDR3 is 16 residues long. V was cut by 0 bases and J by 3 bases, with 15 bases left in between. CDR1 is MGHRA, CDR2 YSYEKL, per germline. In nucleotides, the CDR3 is TGCGCCAGCAGCCAAGAAGGGGTTTCAACTTTCTACGAGCAGTACTTC. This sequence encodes CASSQEGVSTFYEQYF.

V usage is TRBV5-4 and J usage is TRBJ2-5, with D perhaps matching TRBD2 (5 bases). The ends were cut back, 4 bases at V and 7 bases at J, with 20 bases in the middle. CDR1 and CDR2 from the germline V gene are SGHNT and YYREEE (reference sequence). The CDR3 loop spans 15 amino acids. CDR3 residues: CASSPRPEEGRTQYF. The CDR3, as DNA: TGTGCCAGCAGCCCTCGACCAGAAGAAGGGAGGACCCAGTACTTC.

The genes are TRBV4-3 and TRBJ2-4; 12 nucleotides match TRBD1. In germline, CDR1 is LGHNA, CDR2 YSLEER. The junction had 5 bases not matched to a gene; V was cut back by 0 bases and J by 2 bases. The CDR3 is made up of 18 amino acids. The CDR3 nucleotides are TGCGCCAGCAGCCAAGATAAGGGACAGGGGGCACCCAAAAACATTCAGTACTTC. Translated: CASSQDKGQGAPKNIQYF.

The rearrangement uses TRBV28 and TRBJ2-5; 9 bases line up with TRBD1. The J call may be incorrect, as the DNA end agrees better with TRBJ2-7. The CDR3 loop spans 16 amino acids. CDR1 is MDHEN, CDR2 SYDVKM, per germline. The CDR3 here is CASSQLGQGRFYEQYF. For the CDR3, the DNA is TGTGCCAGCAGCCAACTTGGACAGGGGAGATTCTACGAGCAGTACTTC.

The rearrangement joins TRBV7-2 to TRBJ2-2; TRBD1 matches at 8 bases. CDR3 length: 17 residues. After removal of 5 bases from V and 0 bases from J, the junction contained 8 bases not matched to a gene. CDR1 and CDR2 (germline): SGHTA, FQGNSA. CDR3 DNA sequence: TGTGCCAGCAGCCCCAGGGGGCTAGCAGCGAACACCGGGGAGCTGTTTTTT. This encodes CASSPRGLAANTGELFF.

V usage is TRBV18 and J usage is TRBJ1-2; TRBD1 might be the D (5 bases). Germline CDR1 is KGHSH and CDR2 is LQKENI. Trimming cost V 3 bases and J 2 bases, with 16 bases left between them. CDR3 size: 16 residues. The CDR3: CASSPLPGAKNYGYTF. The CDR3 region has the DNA TGTGCCAGCTCACCGTTACCCGGGGCGAAAAACTATGGCTACACCTTC.

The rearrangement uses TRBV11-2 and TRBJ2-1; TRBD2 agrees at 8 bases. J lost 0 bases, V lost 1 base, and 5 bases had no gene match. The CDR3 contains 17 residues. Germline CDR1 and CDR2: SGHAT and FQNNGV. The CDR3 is CASSLVGGGHSYNEQFF. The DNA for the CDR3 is TGTGCCAGCAGCTTAGTGGGCGGGGGGCACTCCTACAATGAGCAGTTCTTC.

CDR3 bases: TGCAGCGTCAGTCAGAGCAATCAGCCCCAGCATTTT. This encodes CSVSQSNQPQHF. This chain connects TRBV29-1 to TRBJ1-5; D gene ambiguous. Germline V gene sequence: CDR1 SQVTM, CDR2 ANQGSEA. The CDR3 is made up of 12 amino acids. Trimming took off 6 bases at V and 1 base at J, with 7 bases between the two ends.

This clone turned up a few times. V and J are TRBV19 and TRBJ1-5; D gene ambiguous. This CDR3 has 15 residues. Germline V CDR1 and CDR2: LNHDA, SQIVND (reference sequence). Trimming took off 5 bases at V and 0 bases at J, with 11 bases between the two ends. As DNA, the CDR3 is TGTGCCAGTAGTCTGGGAGCCTATAGCAATCAGCCCCAGCATTTT. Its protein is CASSLGAYSNQPQHF. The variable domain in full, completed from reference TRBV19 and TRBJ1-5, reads DGGITQSPKYLFRKEGQNVTLSCEQNLNHDAMYWYRQDPGQGLRLIYYSQIVNDFQKGDIAEGYSVSREKKESFPLTVTSAQKNPTAFYLCASSLGAYSNQPQHFGDGTRLSIL.

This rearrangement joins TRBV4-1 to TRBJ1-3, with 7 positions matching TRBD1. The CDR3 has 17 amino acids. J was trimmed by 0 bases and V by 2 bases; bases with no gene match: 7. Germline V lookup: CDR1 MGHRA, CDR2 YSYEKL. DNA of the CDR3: TGCGCCAGCAGCCAAACCGGGACAGATTCCTCTGGAAACACCATATATTTT. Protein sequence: CASSQTGTDSSGNTIYF.

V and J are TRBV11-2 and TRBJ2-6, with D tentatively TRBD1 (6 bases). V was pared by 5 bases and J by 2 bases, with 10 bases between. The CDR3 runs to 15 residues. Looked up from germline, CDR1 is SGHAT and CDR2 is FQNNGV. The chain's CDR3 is CASSTGTTGANVLTF. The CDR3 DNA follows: TGTGCCAGCAGCACAGGGACAACTGGGGCCAACGTCCTGACTTTC.

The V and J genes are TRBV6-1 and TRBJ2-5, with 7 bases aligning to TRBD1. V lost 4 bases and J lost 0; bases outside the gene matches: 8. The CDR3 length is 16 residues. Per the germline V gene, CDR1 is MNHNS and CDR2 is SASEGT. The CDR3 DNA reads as TGTGCCAGCAGTGTGGGGGACAGTGTATACCAAGAGACCCAGTACTTC. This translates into CASSVGDSVYQETQYF.

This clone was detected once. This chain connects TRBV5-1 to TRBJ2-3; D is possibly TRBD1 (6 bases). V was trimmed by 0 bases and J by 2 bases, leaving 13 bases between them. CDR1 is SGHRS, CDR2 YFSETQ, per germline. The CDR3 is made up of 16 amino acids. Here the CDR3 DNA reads TGCGCCAGCAGCTTGGGATACACAGGGACCACAGATACGCAGTATTTT. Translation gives CASSLGYTGTTDTQYF. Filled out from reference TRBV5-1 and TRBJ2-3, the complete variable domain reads KAGVTQTPRYLIKTRGQQVTLSCSPISGHRSVSWYQQTPGQGLQFLFEYFSETQRNKGNFPGRFSGRQFSNSRSEMNVSTLELGDSALYLCASSLGYTGTTDTQYFGPGTRLTVL.

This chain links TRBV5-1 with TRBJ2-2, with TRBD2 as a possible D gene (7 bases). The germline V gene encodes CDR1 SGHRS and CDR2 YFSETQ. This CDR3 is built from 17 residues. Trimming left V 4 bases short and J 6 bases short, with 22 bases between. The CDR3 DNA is TGCGCCAGCAGCCTCGGACTAGTCGGGACATTCTCCGGGGAGCTGTTTTTT. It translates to CASSLGLVGTFSGELFF.

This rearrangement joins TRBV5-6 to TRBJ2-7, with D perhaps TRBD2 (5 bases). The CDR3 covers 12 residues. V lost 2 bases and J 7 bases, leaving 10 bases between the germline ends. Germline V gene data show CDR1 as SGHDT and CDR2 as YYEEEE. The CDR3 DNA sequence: TGTGCCAGCAGCTTCGACACGGGGGAGCAGTACTTC. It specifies CASSFDTGEQYF.